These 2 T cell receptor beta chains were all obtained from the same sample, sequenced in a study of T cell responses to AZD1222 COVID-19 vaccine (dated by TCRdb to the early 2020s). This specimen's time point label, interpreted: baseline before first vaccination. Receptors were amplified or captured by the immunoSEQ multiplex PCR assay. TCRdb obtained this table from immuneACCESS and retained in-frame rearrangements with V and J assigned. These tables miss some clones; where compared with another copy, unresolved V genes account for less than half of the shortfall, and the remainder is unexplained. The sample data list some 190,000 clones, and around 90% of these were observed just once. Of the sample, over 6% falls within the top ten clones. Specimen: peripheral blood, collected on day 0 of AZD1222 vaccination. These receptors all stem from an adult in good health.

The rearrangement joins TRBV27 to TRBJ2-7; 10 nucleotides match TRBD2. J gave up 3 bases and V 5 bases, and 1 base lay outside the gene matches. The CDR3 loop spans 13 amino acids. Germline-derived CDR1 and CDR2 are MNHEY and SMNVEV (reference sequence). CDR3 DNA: TGTGCCAGCAGTCGACTAGCGGGCTACGAGCAGTACTTC. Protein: CASSRLAGYEQYF.

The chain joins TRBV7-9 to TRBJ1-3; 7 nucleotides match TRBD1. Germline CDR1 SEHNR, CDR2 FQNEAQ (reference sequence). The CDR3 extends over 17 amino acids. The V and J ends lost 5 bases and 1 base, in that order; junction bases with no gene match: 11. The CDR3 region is CASSVNTQGGSGNTIYF. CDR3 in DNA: TGTGCCAGCAGCGTAAACACCCAGGGGGGTTCTGGAAACACCATATATTTT.